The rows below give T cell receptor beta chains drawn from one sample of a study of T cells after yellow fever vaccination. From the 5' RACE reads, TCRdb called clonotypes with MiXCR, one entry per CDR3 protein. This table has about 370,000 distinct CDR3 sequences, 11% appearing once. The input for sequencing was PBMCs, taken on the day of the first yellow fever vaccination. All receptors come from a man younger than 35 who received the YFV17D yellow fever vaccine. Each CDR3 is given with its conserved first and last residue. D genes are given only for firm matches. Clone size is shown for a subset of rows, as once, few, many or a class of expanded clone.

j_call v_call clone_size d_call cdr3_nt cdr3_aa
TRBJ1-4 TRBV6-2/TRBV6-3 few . TGTGCCAGTCAGTCGGGTGGTGAAAAACTGTTTTTT CASQSGGEKLFF
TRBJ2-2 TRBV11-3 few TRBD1 TGTGCCAGCAGCCAGCAAACGGGACAGGGATTCGGGGAGCTGTTTTTT CASSQQTGQGFGELFF
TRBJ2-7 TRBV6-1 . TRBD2 TGTGCCAGCAGCAACGGGCTAGCGGGGGACTACGAGCAGTACTTC CASSNGLAGDYEQYF
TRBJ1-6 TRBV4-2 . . TGTGCCAGCAGCCAAGTAGCCGGGAGCGGTAATTCACCCCTCCACTTT CASSQVAGSGNSPLHF
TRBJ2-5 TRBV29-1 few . TGCAGCGTTGAGTCGACTAGTATAGAGACCCAGTACTTC CSVESTSIETQYF
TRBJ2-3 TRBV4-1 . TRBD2 TGCGCCAGCAGCCAAGAGGGACTAGCGGGGGAGGGGTCAGATACGCAGTATTTT CASSQEGLAGEGSDTQYF
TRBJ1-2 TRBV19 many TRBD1 TGTGCCAGTAGTGCCGACAGGGTTTTGAGCTACACCTTC CASSADRVLSYTF
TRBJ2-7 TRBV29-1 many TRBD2 TGCAGCGTTCAAGCGGGGGCGGACGAGCAGTACTTC CSVQAGADEQYF
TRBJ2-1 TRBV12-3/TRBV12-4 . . TGTGCCAGCAGTTTGGGCCCCAGCAACAATGAGCAGTTCTTC CASSLGPSNNEQFF
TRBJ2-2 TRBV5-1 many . TGCGCCAGCAGCTCCGACGCGAACACCGGGGAGCTGTTTTTT CASSSDANTGELFF
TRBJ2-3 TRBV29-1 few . TGCAGCGTTGAGGGTCAGGACGGGCATACGCAGTATTTT CSVEGQDGHTQYF
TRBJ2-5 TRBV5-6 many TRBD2 TGTGCCAGCAGCTTCGTCCAGGGGACTAGCGCCGGAGAGACCCAGTACTTC CASSFVQGTSAGETQYF
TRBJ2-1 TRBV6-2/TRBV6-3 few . TGTGCCAGCAGATTCACTACCCTGACCTGGTTCTTC CASRFTTLTWFF
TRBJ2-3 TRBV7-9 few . TGTGCCAGCAGGATGGGTGATACGCAGTATTTT CASRMGDTQYF
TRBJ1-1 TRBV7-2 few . TGTGCCAGCAGCTTAGCACACGCGGCTTTCTTT CASSLAHAAFF
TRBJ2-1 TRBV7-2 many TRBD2 TGTGCCAGCAGCCAGCGGGGGGGCCGTTTCGGTGAGCAGTTCTTC CASSQRGGRFGEQFF
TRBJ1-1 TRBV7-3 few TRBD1 TGTGCCAGCAGCTGGGACAGGGGGTCTCTCACTGAAGCTTTCTTT CASSWDRGSLTEAFF
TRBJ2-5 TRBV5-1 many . TGCGCCAGCAGCTTGGTGGCGGATCAAGAGACCCAGTACTTC CASSLVADQETQYF
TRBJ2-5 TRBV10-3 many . TGTGCCACCACAGGGGGGGGGCGAGAGACCCAGTACTTC CATTGGGRETQYF
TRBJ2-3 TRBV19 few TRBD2 TGTGCCAGTAGTGGGCGGGGGAGCACAGATACGCAGTATTTT CASSGRGSTDTQYF
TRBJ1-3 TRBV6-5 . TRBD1 TGTGCCAGCAGTTACCGCCTAGGGACAGGAGCGGACACCATATATTTT CASSYRLGTGADTIYF
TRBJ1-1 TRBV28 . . TGTGCCAGCATGGACTCCCAAGGGAACACTGAAGCTTTCTTT CASMDSQGNTEAFF
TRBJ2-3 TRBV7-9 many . TGTGCCAGCAGCTTATCAGAGGTGGATACGCAGTATTTT CASSLSEVDTQYF
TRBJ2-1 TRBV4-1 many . TGCGCCAGCAGCCAGGGGGGCAATGAGCAGTTCTTC CASSQGGNEQFF
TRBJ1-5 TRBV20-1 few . TGCAGTGCTAGGAGGCGCAATCAGCCCCAGCATTTT CSARRRNQPQHF
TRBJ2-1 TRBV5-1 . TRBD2 TGCGCCAGCAGCTGGGGTGGGGGGGTCAATGAGCAGTTCTTC CASSWGGGVNEQFF
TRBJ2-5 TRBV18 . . TGTGCCAGCTCAGGCGAGGGGGTCTGGGAAGAGACCCAGTACTTC CASSGEGVWEETQYF
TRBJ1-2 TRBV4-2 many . TGTGCCAGCAGCTCCCAAGGCTATGGCTACACCTTC CASSSQGYGYTF
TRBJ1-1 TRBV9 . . TGTGCCAGCAGCGTAGATATGAAGAACACTGAAGCTTTCTTT CASSVDMKNTEAFF
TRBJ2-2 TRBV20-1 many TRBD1 TGCAGTGCTTGGGACAGGGGCACCGGGGAGCTGTTTTTT CSAWDRGTGELFF
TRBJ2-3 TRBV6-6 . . TGTGCCAGCACCCTTCCCACCACAGATACGCAGTATTTT CASTLPTTDTQYF
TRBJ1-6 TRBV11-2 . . TGTGCCAGCAGCTTTTGGGACTCCTATAATTCACCCCTCCACTTT CASSFWDSYNSPLHF
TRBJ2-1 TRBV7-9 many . TGTGCCAGCAGCTGGCGGGGTGGGAATGAGCAGTTCTTC CASSWRGGNEQFF
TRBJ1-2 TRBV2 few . TGTGCCAGCAACGAAACAGGGTTTGATGGCTACACCTTC CASNETGFDGYTF
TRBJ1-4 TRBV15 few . TGTGCCACCAGCAGACAGGTGAATGAAAAACTGTTTTTT CATSRQVNEKLFF
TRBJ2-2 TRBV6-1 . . TGTGCCAGCAGCGGCTACAGGAACACCGGGGAGCTGTTTTTT CASSGYRNTGELFF
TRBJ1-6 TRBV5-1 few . TGCGCCAGCAGCTTTCGGGGAGGTTCGAGCTCCTATAATTCACCCCTCCACTTT CASSFRGGSSSYNSPLHF